Each of the 11 T cell receptor beta chains below was sequenced from the same sample in a study of tumor and adjacent non-tumor tissue in lung cancer (dated by TCRdb to 2016 to 2019). Libraries were prepared through multiplex PCR. TCRdb records Illumina HiSeq 2500 as the sequencer. TCRbeta libraries were built by three rounds of nested PCR using primers (Table S4), following protocols modified from ARM-PCR. The public reads were run again by TCRdb, first through fastp at Q25 and then through MiXCR, and only productive beta chains were kept. Rows matching on CDR3 protein sequence are summarized as one entry with the most common DNA and genes. This sample holds approximately 75,000 distinct CDR3 sequences; around 74% were observed only once. The ten largest clones add up to roughly 12% of the sample. RNA was extracted from bulk unsorted tissue and checked for quality with a NanoDrop ND-1000 and an Agilent 2100.

Sequences were obtained from lung tumor tissue. The receptors were gathered from a woman aged 45-59 years with non-small cell lung cancer.

The chain couples TRBV20-1 to TRBJ2-7; the match to TRBD1 covers 9 bases. The CDR3 length is 14 residues. With 8 bases clipped from V and 13 bases from J, the junction kept 21 bases outside the gene matches. Looked up from germline, CDR1 is DFQATT and CDR2 is SNEGSKA (reference sequence). CDR3 sequence: CSIRSTGTGNIPYF. In DNA form, the CDR3 reads TGCAGTATTAGATCTACCGGGACAGGGAATATTCCCTACTTC.

About this clonotype: One junction end does not reproduce the germline sequence, and a read error may be involved. The genes are TRBV6-1 and TRBJ2-7, with a tentative D call TRBD1 (5 bases). CDR1 MNHNS and CDR2 SASEGT come from the germline V gene. The CDR3 sequence is 15 residues long. The CDR3 nucleotides are TGTACCAGCAGTGAAGAGGCAAGGGGCTCCTACGAGCAGTACTTC. This codes for CTSSEEARGSYEQYF.

Remarks on this clonotype: A much larger clone is a single base away; this may be a read error. The chain couples TRBV20-1 to TRBJ1-2, with D hard to call. The V gene lost 3 bases and the J gene lost 1 base, with 12 bases spanning the gap. This CDR3 is 14 amino acids long. Germline lookup yields CDR1 DFQATT and CDR2 SNEGSKA (reference sequence). The CDR3 is CSARVRRGNYGYTF. CDR3 bases: TGCAGTGCTAGGGTGCGGCGAGGTAACTATGGCTACACCTTC.

In regard to this clonotype: Lacking the conserved final phenylalanine or tryptophan, this CDR3 likely reflects a read error. The DNA is omitted, as the CDR3 cannot be located on it reliably, and the CDR3 follows TCRdb's listing. CDR3: CASSQERGLGKFL. This chain connects TRBV4-1 to TRBJ2-1; TRBD2, as called in the table, went unchecked against the DNA. Germline-derived CDR1 and CDR2 are MGHRA and YSYEKL. Both ends counted, the CDR3 spans 13 residues.

V and J are TRBV12-3 or TRBV12-4 and TRBJ2-6; D uncertain. The CDR3 has 15 amino acids. CDR3 nucleotide sequence: TGTGTCAGGAGTTTTGGCAGCTCTGGGGCCAACGTCCTGACTTTC. This sequence encodes CVRSFGSSGANVLTF.

With regard to this clonotype: One junction end disagrees with the germline gene, perhaps due to a read error. This rearrangement joins TRBV7-8 to TRBJ1-1; 7 nucleotides align to TRBD1. CDR1 SGHVS and CDR2 FQNEAQ come from the germline V gene. This CDR3 has 15 residues. The CDR3 bases are TGTGCCAGTAGCTTAGTCGACAGGGCCAACACTGATGCTTTCTTT. It encodes CASSLVDRANTDAFF. Full variable domain (outside the CDR3, taken from reference TRBV7-8 and TRBJ1-1): GAGVSQSPRYKVAKRGQDVALRCDPISGHVSLFWYQQALGQGPEFLTYFQNEAQLDKSGLPSDRFFAERPEGSVSTLKIQRTQQEDSAVYLCASSLVDRANTDAFFGQGTRLTVV.

The chain employs TRBV11-2 and TRBJ2-1; the D is unclear. The ends were cut back, 4 bases at V and 13 bases at J, with 17 bases in the middle. CDR1 and CDR2 from the germline V gene are SGHAT and FQNNGV. The CDR3 consists of 13 residues. This CDR3 is CASSSTVCIDQFF. As DNA, the CDR3 is TGTGCCAGCAGCTCGACTGTCTGCATTGATCAGTTCTTC.

With regard to this clonotype: Mismatch with germline at one junction end may stem from a read error. The gene calls are TRBV10-3 and TRBJ2-4; D is perhaps TRBD2 (5 bases). Germline CDR1 and CDR2: ENHRY and SYGVKD. CDR3 length: 15 amino acids. CDR3 sequence (DNA): TGTGCCATCAGTGAGGGGGTGCTAGCCAAAACCATTCGGTACTTC. Translated, it gives CAISEGVLAKTIRYF.

The chain recombines TRBV12-2 with TRBJ2-1; TRBD2, as called in the table, went unchecked against the DNA. TRBV12-2 has pseudogene status. The CDR3 totals 16 residues. The CDR3: CASRSRQAPRENEQLF. The CDR3 nucleotides are TGTGCAAGTCGCTCTCGACAAGCGCCTAGAGAGAATGAGCAGCTCTTC.

This clonotype is labeled medium-sized. The V gene is TRBV6-2 or TRBV6-3, the J gene TRBJ1-5; unclear D gene. Germline V gene data show CDR1 as MNHEY and CDR2 as SVGEGT. The CDR3 runs to 14 residues. Trimming left V 8 bases short and J 6 bases short, with 17 bases between. The CDR3 region is CASGFSSTPQPQHF. The CDR3, as DNA: TGTGCCAGCGGTTTTTCAAGTACCCCTCAGCCCCAGCATTTT.

The J gene is TRBJ2-7, the V gene TRBV6-6, with 8 bases matching TRBD2. CDR1 MNHNY and CDR2 SVGAGI come from the germline V gene (reference sequence). The CDR3 sequence is 16 residues long. With 9 bases clipped from V and 12 bases from J, the junction kept 25 bases outside the gene matches. As DNA, the CDR3 is TGTGCCAGTATATCTCAACCCGGGACTAGTGGATATGTGTGGTACTTC. This codes for CASISQPGTSGYVWYF.